This entry is about one TCR beta chain. The record originates from a study of blood T cell repertoires in COVID-19. Study at large: PBMCs, B-cell-depleted T cells, or T cells provided the cDNA or gDNA that made up the material.

Clones were sequenced by immunoSEQ multiplex PCR, and TCRdb holds only the in-frame ones, with some missing. Of roughly 90,000 clones in the sample, approximately 86% are singletons; the top ten hold 2.5% to 3.5%. Unmatched junction bases numbered 8, after V lost 3 bases and J lost 2 bases. This CDR3 region has 16 residues. Germline loops: CDR1 MNHEY, CDR2 SVGEGT. Seattle patient enrollment occurred during active infection, with longitudinal follow-up thereafter. Sequencing was performed on peripheral blood. The clonotype was recovered from a woman at least 80 years old with COVID-19, enrolled during active disease. The J gene is TRBJ2-3, the V gene TRBV6-2 or TRBV6-3; 7 bases match TRBD2. The DNA for the CDR3 is TGTGCCAGCAGTTATCCTTCTAGCGGAAACACAGATACGCAGTATTTT. Translated, it gives CASSYPSSGNTDTQYF.